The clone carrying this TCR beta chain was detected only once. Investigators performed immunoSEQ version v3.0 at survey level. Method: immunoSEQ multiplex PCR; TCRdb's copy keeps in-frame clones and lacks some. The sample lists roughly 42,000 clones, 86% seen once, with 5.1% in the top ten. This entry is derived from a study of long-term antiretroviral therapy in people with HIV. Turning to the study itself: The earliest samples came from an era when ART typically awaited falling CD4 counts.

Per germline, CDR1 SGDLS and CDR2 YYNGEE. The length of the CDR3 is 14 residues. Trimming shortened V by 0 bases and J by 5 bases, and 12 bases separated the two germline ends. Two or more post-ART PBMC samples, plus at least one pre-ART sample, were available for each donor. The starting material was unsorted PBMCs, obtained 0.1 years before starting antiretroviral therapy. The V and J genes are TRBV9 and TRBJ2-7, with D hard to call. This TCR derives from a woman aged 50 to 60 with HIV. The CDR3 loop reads CASSVVGHGDEQYF. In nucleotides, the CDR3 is TGTGCCAGCAGCGTAGTTGGCCATGGGGACGAGCAGTACTTC.